One and the same sample provided the 18 T cell receptor beta chains below, sequenced in a study of blood T cell repertoires in COVID-19. Sequencing used immunoSEQ multiplex PCR; TCRdb keeps in-frame clones, though not all of them. Among roughly 76,000 clones listed, 60% to 85% were seen once. The material sequenced was peripheral blood. The receptors shown here come from a man between 65 and 80 years old with acute or convalescent COVID-19.

This clone was seen once. The chain employs TRBV28 and TRBJ1-2; D is possibly TRBD1 (6 bases). The CDR3 covers 13 residues. Trimming stripped 6 bases from V and 2 bases from J, with 10 bases between. CDR1 and CDR2 from the germline V gene are MDHEN and SYDVKM. The CDR3 DNA reads as TGTGCCAGCAGCCCCGGACAGAACTATGGCTACACCTTC. This sequence encodes CASSPGQNYGYTF.

The chain joins TRBV7-3 to TRBJ2-2; D gene unclear. Deletions cut 4 bases from V and 6 bases from J, with 6 bases between. Germline V gene lookup returns CDR1 SGHTA and CDR2 FQGTGA. This CDR3 spans 12 amino acids. The CDR3 bases are TGTGCCAGCAGCTCCGCGGCCGGGGAGCTGTTTTTT. This gives the protein CASSSAAGELFF.

The rearrangement links TRBV19 to TRBJ2-1; 9 bases align to TRBD2. This CDR3 has 15 residues. V shed 7 bases, J shed 6 bases, and the junction held 10 bases outside the gene matches. Germline CDR1 reads LNHDA; CDR2 reads SQIVND (reference sequence). CDR3 amino acids: CASIPSGRRFNEQFF. The CDR3 nucleotides read TGTGCCAGTATCCCGAGCGGGAGGAGGTTCAATGAGCAGTTCTTC.

The chain employs TRBV3-1 (or the pseudogene TRBV3-2) and TRBJ2-7; tentatively, D is TRBD2 (6 bases). Germline lookup yields CDR1 LGHDT and CDR2 YNNKEL (reference sequence). V was cut by 1 base and J by 3 bases, with 10 bases left in between. The CDR3 loop spans 14 amino acids. The CDR3 spells CASSQGQRVYEQYF. CDR3 nucleotides: TGTGCCAGCAGCCAAGGACAGCGGGTCTACGAGCAGTACTTC.

This clone was seen many times. The chain links TRBV28 to TRBJ2-5, with D tentatively TRBD2 (6 bases). V was shortened by 7 bases and J by 7 bases, with 10 bases between the two germline ends. Germline lookup yields CDR1 MDHEN and CDR2 SYDVKM. The CDR3 spans 11 residues. The CDR3 DNA reads TGTGCCAGCACCAACGGGGGGACCCAGTACTTC. Translation: CASTNGGTQYF.

This sequence joins TRBV4-3 and TRBJ2-6; 10 bases fit TRBD1. Trimming removed 0 bases from V and 0 bases from J; junction bases left unmatched: 11. In germline, CDR1 is LGHNA, CDR2 YSLEER. This CDR3 spans 21 amino acids. Here the CDR3 reads CASSQDILWTGGPSGANVLTF. CDR3 DNA sequence: TGCGCCAGCAGCCAAGATATTTTATGGACAGGGGGTCCCTCTGGGGCCAACGTCCTGACTTTC.

The chain links TRBV10-3 to TRBJ2-2, with 9 bases fitting TRBD1. V gave up 5 bases and J gave up 4 bases; unmatched junction bases: 2. CDR3 size: 14 residues. Germline CDR1 reads ENHRY; CDR2 reads SYGVKD. CDR3 sequence: CAISPDRGTGELFF. The CDR3 DNA is TGTGCCATCAGTCCGGACAGGGGCACCGGGGAGCTGTTTTTT.

The rearrangement links TRBV7-9 to TRBJ2-2; TRBD2 aligns across 8 bases. The CDR3 length is 15 residues. Trimming at V came to 2 bases and at J to 5 bases, leaving 4 bases not matched to a gene. Germline CDR1 is SEHNR and CDR2 is FQNEAQ (reference sequence). DNA for the CDR3: TGTGCCAGCAGCTTACCGCTAGCGGGTACCGGGGAGCTGTTTTTT. As protein: CASSLPLAGTGELFF.

The genes are TRBV6-2 or TRBV6-3 and TRBJ1-5; D might be TRBD1 (5 bases). V lost 3 bases and J lost 0, with 24 bases in between. The CDR3 totals 20 residues. Germline V gene sequence: CDR1 MNHEY, CDR2 SVGEGT. CDR3 coding DNA: TGTGCCAGCAGTTATAACAAATTCGTCTTGGGGCAGAGTAGCAATCAGCCCCAGCATTTT. Encoded protein: CASSYNKFVLGQSSNQPQHF.

This clone was detected only once. This rearrangement joins TRBV5-6 to TRBJ2-1; TRBD1 matches at 8 bases. The CDR3 is 14 amino acids. CDR1 is SGHDT, CDR2 YYEEEE, per germline. The V gene end was trimmed by 4 bases and the J gene end by 5 bases; junction bases not matched to a gene: 5. CDR3 DNA: TGTGCCAGCAGCCGACAGGGGTCGGACAATGAGCAGTTCTTC. Protein: CASSRQGSDNEQFF.

The chain uses TRBV4-1 and TRBJ1-3; no firm D call. Germline V CDR1 and CDR2: MGHRA, YSYEKL. This CDR3 has 13 residues. The ends were cut back, 0 bases at V and 9 bases at J, with 9 bases in the middle. CDR3 sequence reads: CASSQERLSTIYF. The CDR3 coding sequence is TGCGCCAGCAGCCAAGAGAGACTTTCCACCATATATTTT.

J is TRBJ2-5 and V is TRBV24-1; 7 bases are shared with TRBD1. J was trimmed by 3 bases and V by 1 base; bases with no gene match: 13. Germline V gene data show CDR1 as KGHDR and CDR2 as SFDVKD. There are 18 residues in the CDR3. The CDR3 protein is CATSDFGPSSGGKETQYF. The CDR3 DNA follows: TGTGCCACCAGTGATTTTGGCCCCTCCTCAGGGGGTAAAGAGACCCAGTACTTC.

The genes are TRBV9 and TRBJ2-5; 9 nucleotides agree with TRBD2. CDR3 size: 15 residues. Unmatched junction bases numbered 2, after V lost 0 bases and J lost 2 bases. Germline V gives CDR1 SGDLS, CDR2 YYNGEE. This CDR3 is CASSVGGRVQETQYF. CDR3 sequence (DNA): TGTGCCAGCAGCGTAGGCGGGAGGGTTCAAGAGACCCAGTACTTC.

This CDR3 is CASSLDRAKETQYF. The CDR3 DNA follows: TGCGCCAGCAGCTTGGACAGGGCTAAAGAGACCCAGTACTTC. The genes are TRBV5-1 and TRBJ2-5; TRBD1 might be the D (6 bases). From germline, CDR1 is SGHRS and CDR2 YFSETQ. This CDR3 has 14 amino acids. Trimming took off 0 bases at V and 3 bases at J, with 9 bases between the two ends.

This clone was seen once. V and J are TRBV27 and TRBJ2-3, with TRBD1 matching 7 bases. This CDR3 is built from 17 residues. Germline lookup yields CDR1 MNHEY and CDR2 SMNVEV (reference sequence). The V segment lost 1 base and the J segment 2 bases; nucleotides outside the gene matches: 9. CDR3 DNA: TGTGCCAGCAGTTTATGGCTAGACAGGGAAGCCACAGATACGCAGTATTTT. Translation: CASSLWLDREATDTQYF.

V and J are TRBV5-6 and TRBJ1-1; D ambiguous. The CDR3 has 14 residues. The ends were cut back, 9 bases at V and 4 bases at J, with 19 bases in the middle. Per germline, CDR1 SGHDT and CDR2 YYEEEE. The DNA for the CDR3 is TGTGCCACCTTCAAGGTACCCGGCGGCACTGAAGCTTTCTTT. Its translation is CATFKVPGGTEAFF.

The rearrangement uses TRBV4-1 and TRBJ1-2, with a weak D call TRBD1 (5 bases). From germline, CDR1 is MGHRA and CDR2 YSYEKL. CDR3 length equals 14 residues. Trimming removed 0 bases from V and 4 bases from J, with 9 bases in between. The CDR3 loop reads CASSQDWGSYGYTF. DNA of the CDR3: TGCGCCAGCAGCCAAGATTGGGGCAGCTATGGCTACACCTTC.

The chain links TRBV7-2 to TRBJ1-3; D might be TRBD1 (6 bases). Germline V lookup: CDR1 SGHTA, CDR2 FQGNSA. Trimming cost V 2 bases and J 3 bases, with 11 bases left between them. This CDR3 comprises 15 residues. DNA for the CDR3: TGTGCCAGCAGCTTACTCGCAGGGGTTGGAAACACCATATATTTT. As protein: CASSLLAGVGNTIYF. Complete variable domain (other parts from reference TRBV7-2 and TRBJ1-3): GAGVSQSPSNKVTEKGKDVELRCDPISGHTALYWYRQSLGQGLEFLIYFQGNSAPDKSGLPSDRFSAERTGGSVSTLTIQRTQQEDSAVYLCASSLLAGVGNTIYFGEGSWLTVV.